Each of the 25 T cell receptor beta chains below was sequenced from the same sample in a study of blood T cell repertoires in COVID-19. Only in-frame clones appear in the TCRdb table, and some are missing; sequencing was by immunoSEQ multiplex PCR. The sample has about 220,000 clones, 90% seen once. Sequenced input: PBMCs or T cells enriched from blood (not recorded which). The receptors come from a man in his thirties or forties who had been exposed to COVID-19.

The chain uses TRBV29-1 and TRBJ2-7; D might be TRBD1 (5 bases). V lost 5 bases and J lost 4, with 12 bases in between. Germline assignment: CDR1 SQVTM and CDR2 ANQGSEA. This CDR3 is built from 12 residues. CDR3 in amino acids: CSVMDNPYEQYF. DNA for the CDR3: TGCAGCGTTATGGACAACCCTTACGAGCAGTACTTC.

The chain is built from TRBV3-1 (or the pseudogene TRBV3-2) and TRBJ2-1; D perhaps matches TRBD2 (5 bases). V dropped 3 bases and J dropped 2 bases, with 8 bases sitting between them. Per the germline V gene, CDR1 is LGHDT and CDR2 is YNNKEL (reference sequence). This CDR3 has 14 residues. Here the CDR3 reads CASSQGAPYNEQFF. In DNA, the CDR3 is TGTGCCAGCAGCCAGGGAGCACCCTACAATGAGCAGTTCTTC.

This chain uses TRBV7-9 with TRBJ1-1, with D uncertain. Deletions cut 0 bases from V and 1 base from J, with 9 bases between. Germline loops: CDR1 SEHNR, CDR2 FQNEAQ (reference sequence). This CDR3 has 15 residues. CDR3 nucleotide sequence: TGTGCCAGCAGCTTAGCAGAGACACAGAACACTGAAGCTTTCTTT. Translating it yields CASSLAETQNTEAFF.

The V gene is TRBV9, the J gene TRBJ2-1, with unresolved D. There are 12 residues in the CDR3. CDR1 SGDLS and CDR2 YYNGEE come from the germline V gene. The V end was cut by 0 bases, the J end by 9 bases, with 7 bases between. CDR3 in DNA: TGTGCCAGCAGCGTAGTTAACGGTGAGCAGTTCTTC. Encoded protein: CASSVVNGEQFF. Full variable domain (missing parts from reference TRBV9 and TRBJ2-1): DSGVTQTPKHLITATGQRVTLRCSPRSGDLSVYWYQQSLDQGLQFLIQYYNGEERAKGNILERFSAQQFPDLHSELNLSSLELGDSALYFCASSVVNGEQFFGPGTRLTVL.

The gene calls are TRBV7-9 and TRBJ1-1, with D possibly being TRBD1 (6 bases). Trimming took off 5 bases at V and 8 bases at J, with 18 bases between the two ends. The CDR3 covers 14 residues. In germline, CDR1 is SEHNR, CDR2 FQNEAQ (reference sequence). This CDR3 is CASSTTDRSAEAFF. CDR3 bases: TGTGCCAGCAGCACAACAGACAGGTCAGCGGAAGCTTTCTTT.

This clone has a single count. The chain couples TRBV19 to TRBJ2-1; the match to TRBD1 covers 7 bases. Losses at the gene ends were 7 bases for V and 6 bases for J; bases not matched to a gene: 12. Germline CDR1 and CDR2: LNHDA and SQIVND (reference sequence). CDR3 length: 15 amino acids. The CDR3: CASTSQGWAANEQFF. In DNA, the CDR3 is TGTGCCAGTACCTCACAGGGGTGGGCCGCCAATGAGCAGTTCTTC. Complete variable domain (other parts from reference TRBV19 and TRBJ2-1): DGGITQSPKYLFRKEGQNVTLSCEQNLNHDAMYWYRQDPGQGLRLIYYSQIVNDFQKGDIAEGYSVSREKKESFPLTVTSAQKNPTAFYLCASTSQGWAANEQFFGPGTRLTVL.

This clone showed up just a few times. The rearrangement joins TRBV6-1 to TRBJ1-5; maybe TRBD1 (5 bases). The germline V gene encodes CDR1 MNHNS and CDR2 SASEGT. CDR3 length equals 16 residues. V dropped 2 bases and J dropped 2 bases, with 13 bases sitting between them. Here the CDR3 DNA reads TGTGCCAGCAGTGAAAGGGGTGAGGTGGGCAATCAGCCCCAGCATTTT. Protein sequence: CASSERGEVGNQPQHF.

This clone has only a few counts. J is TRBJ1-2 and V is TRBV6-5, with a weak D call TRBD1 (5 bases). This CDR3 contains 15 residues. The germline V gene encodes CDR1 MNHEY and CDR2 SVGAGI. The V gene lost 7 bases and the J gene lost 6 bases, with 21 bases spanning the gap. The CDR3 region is CASTEGTSRENGYTF. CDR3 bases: TGTGCCAGCACCGAAGGGACGTCCCGGGAGAATGGCTACACCTTC.

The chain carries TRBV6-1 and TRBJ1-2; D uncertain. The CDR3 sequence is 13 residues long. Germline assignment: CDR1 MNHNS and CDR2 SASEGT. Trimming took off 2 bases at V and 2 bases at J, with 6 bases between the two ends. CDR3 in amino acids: CASSESQNYGYTF. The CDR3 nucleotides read TGTGCCAGCAGTGAAAGTCAGAACTATGGCTACACCTTC.

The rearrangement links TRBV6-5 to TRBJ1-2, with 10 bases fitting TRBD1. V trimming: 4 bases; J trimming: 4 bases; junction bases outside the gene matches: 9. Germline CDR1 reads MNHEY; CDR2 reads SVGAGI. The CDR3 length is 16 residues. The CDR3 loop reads CASSFSWDRGGYGYTF. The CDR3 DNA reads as TGTGCCAGCAGTTTCTCCTGGGACAGGGGTGGCTATGGCTACACCTTC.

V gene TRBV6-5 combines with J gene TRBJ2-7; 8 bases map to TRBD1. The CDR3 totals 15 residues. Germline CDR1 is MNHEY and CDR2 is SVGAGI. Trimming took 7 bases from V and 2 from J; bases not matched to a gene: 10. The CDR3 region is CASTTDRGFTYEQYF. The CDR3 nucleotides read TGTGCCAGCACCACCGACAGGGGTTTTACCTACGAGCAGTACTTC.

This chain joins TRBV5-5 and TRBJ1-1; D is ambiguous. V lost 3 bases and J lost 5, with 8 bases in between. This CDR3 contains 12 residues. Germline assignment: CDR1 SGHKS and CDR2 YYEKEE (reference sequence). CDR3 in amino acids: CASSSGRTEAFF. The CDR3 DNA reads TGTGCCAGCAGCTCGGGGAGGACTGAAGCTTTCTTT.

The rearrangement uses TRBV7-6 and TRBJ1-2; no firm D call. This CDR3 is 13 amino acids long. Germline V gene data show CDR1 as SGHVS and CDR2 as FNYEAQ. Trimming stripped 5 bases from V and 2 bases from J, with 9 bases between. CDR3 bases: TGTGCCAGCAGCCCACGGCGGAACTATGGCTACACCTTC. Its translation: CASSPRRNYGYTF. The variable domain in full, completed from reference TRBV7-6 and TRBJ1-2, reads GAGVSQSPRYKVTKRGQDVALRCDPISGHVSLYWYRQALGQGPEFLTYFNYEAQQDKSGLPNDRFSAERPEGSISTLTIQRTEQRDSAMYRCASSPRRNYGYTFGSGTRLTVV.

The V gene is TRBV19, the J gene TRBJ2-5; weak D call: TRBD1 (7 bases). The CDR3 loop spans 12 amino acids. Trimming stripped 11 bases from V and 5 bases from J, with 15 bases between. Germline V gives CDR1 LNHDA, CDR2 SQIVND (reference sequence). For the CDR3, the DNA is TGTGCCGAAAAGGCAGGGGGGGAGACCCAGTACTTC. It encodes CAEKAGGETQYF.

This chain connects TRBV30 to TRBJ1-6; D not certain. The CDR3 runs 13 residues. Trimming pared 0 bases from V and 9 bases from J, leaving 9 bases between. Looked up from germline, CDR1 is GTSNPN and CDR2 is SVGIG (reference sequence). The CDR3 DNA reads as TGTGCCTGGAGTGTCGGGGATGGTTCACCCCTCCACTTT. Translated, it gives CAWSVGDGSPLHF.

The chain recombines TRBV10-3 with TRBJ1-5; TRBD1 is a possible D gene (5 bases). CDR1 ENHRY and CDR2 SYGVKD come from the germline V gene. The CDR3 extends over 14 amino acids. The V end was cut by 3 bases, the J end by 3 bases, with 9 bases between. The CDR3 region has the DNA TGTGCCATCAGTGACCGGGGGAACAATCAGCCCCAGCATTTT. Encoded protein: CAISDRGNNQPQHF.

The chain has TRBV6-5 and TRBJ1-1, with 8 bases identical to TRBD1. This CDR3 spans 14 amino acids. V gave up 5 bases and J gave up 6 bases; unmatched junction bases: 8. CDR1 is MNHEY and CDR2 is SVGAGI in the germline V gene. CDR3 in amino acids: CASSIRTGIAEAFF. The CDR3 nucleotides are TGTGCCAGCAGTATTAGGACAGGGATCGCTGAAGCTTTCTTT.

The DNA for the CDR3 is TGTGCCAGCTGTCCCAACCGGGATTCACCCCTCCACTTT. Amino acid sequence: CASCPNRDSPLHF. The rearrangement uses TRBV6-5 and TRBJ1-6, with D uncertain. Trimming stripped 8 bases from V and 8 bases from J, with 13 bases between. This CDR3 is 13 amino acids long. Germline CDR1 and CDR2: MNHEY and SVGAGI.

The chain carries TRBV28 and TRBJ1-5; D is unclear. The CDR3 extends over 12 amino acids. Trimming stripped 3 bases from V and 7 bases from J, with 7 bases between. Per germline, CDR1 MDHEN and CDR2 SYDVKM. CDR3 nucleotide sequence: TGTGCCAGCAGTTTTGAGGTCCAGCCCCAGCATTTT. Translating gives CASSFEVQPQHF.

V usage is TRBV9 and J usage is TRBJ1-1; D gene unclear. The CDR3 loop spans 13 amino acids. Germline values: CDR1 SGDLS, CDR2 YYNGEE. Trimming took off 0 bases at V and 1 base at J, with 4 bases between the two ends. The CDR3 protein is CASSVGANTEAFF. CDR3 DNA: TGTGCCAGCAGCGTAGGGGCGAACACTGAAGCTTTCTTT.

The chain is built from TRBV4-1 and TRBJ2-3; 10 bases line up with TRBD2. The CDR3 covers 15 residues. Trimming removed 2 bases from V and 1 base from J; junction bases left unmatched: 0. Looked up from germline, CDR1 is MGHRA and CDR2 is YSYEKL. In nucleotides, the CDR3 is TGCGCCAGCAGCCAAAGCGGGGGGGGCACAGATACGCAGTATTTT. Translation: CASSQSGGGTDTQYF.

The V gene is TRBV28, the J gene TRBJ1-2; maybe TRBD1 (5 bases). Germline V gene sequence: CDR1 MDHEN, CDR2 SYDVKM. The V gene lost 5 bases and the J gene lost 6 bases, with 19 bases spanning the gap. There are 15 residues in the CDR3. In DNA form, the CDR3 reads TGTGCCAGCAGTCCCCTCTCCCGGGACTCGGATGGCTACACCTTC. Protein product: CASSPLSRDSDGYTF.

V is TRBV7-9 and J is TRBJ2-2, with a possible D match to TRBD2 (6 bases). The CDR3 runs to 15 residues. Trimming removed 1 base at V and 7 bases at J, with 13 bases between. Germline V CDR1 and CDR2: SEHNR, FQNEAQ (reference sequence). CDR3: CASSLDGDLNGELFF. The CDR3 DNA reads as TGTGCCAGCAGCTTAGACGGGGACTTAAACGGGGAGCTGTTTTTT.

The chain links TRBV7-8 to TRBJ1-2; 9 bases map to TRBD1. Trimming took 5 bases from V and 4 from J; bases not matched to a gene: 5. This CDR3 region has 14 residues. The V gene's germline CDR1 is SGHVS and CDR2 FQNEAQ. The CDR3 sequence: CASSHPGQGYGYTF. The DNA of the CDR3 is TGTGCCAGCAGCCACCCGGGACAGGGCTATGGCTACACCTTC.

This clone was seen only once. The CDR3 reads CASSLDQGLSTEAFF. The CDR3 DNA reads as TGTGCCAGCAGCTTAGATCAGGGGCTTAGCACTGAAGCTTTCTTT. The rearrangement uses TRBV7-9 and TRBJ1-1; the D gene is possibly TRBD1 (6 bases). The germline V gene has CDR1 SEHNR and CDR2 FQNEAQ (reference sequence). Trimming removed 1 base at V and 4 bases at J, with 13 bases between. CDR3 length: 15 residues.